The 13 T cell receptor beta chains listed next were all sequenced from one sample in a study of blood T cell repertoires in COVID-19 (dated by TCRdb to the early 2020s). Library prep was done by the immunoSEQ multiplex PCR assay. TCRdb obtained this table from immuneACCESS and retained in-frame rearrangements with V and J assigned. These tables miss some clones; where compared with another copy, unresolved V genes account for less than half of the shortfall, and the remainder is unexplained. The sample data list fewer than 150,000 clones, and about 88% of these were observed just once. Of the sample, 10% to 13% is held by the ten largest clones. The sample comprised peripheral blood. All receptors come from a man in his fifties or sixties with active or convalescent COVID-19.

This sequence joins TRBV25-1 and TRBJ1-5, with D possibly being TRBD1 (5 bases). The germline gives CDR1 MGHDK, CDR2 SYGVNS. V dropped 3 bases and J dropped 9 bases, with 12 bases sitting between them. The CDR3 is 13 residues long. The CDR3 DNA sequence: TGTGCCAGCAGTGATGGGGCCATGATGCCCCAGCATTTT. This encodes CASSDGAMMPQHF.

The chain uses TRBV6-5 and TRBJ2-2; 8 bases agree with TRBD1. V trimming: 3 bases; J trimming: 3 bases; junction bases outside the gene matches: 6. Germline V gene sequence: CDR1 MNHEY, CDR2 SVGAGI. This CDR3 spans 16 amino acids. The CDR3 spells CASSYSGGWDTGELFF. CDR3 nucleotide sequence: TGTGCCAGCAGTTATTCAGGGGGCTGGGACACCGGGGAGCTGTTTTTT.

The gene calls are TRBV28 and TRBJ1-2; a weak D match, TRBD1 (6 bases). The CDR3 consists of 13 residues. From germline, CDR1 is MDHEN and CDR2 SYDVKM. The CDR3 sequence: CVAGAELGYGYTF. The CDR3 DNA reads TGTGTTGCAGGGGCCGAACTGGGTTATGGCTACACCTTC.

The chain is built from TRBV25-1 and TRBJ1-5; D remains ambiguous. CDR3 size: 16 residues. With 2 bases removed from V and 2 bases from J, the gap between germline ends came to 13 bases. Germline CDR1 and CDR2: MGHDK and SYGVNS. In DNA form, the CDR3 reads TGTGCCAGCAGTGAAATGAGGGTAATGGGCAATCAGCCCCAGCATTTT. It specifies CASSEMRVMGNQPQHF.

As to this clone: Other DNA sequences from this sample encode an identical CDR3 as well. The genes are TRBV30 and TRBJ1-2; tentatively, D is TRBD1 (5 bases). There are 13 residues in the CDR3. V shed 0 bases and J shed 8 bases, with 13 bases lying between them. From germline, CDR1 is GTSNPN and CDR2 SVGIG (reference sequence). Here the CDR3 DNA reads TGTGCCTGGAGTGTACGAGGGGAGGGCGGCTACACCTTC. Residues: CAWSVRGEGGYTF.

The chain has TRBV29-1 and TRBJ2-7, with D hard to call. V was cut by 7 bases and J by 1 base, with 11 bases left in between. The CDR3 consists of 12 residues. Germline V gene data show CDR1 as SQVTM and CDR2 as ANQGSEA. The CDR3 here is CSAATGSYEQYF. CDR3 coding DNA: TGCAGCGCTGCGACGGGTTCCTACGAGCAGTACTTC.

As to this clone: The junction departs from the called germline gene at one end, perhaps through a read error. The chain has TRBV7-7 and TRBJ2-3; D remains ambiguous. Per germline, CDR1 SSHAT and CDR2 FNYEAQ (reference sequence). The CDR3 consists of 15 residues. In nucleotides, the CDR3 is TGTGCTAGCAGCTTAGTAGGCGGCAGCACAGATACGCAGTATTTT. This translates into CASSLVGGSTDTQYF.

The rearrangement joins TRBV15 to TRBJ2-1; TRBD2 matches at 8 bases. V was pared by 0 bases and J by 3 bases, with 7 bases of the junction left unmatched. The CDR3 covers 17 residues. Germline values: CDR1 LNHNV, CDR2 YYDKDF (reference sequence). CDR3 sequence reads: CATSRDGAGGFYNEQFF. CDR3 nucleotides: TGTGCCACCAGCAGAGATGGGGCGGGAGGATTCTACAATGAGCAGTTCTTC.

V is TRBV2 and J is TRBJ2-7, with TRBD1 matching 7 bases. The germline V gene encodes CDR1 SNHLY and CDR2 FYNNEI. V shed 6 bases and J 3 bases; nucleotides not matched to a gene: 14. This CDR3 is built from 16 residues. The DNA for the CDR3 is TGTGCCAGCAGACCGAAGACAGGGATGGGTTACTACGAGCAGTACTTC. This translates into CASRPKTGMGYYEQYF.

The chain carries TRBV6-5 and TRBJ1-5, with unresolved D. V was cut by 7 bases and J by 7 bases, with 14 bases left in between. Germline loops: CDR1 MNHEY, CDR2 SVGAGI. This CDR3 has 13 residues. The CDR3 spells CASKYMQVQPQHF. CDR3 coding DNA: TGTGCCAGCAAGTACATGCAAGTCCAGCCCCAGCATTTT.

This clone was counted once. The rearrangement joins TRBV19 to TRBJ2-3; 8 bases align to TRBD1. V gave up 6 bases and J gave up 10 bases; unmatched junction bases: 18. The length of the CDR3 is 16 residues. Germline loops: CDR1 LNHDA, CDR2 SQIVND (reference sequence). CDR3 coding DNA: TGTGCCAGTAGGATGACAGGGGCCGGTGGACCGGGGGCGCAGTATTTT. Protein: CASRMTGAGGPGAQYF.

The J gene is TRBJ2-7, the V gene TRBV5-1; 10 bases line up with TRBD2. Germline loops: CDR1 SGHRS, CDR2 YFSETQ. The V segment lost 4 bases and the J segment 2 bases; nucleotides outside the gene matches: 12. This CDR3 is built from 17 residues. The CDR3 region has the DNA TGCGCCAGCAGCACCCGGCTAGGAGCGGGAGGGCCCTACGAGCAGTACTTC. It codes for CASSTRLGAGGPYEQYF. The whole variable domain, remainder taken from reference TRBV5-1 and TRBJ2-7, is KAGVTQTPRYLIKTRGQQVTLSCSPISGHRSVSWYQQTPGQGLQFLFEYFSETQRNKGNFPGRFSGRQFSNSRSEMNVSTLELGDSALYLCASSTRLGAGGPYEQYFGPGTRLTVT.

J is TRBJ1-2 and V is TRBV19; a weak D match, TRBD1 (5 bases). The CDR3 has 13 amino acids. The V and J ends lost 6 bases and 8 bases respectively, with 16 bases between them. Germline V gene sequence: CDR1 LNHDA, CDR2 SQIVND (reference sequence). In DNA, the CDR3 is TGTGCCAGTAGCCCCCGGGGGGGGTTCGGCTACACCTTC. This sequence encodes CASSPRGGFGYTF.